These 29 T cell receptor beta chains originate from one sample sequenced in a study of cytomegalovirus exposure and HLA in healthy donors. The PCR contained 60 Vbeta and 13 Jbeta primers. Sequenced by immunoSEQ multiplex PCR; TCRdb stores in-frame clones only, minus some. Of over 200,000 clones listed, more than 75% were seen once; the top ten hold over 5%. Input material: PBMCs. Receptors were obtained from a woman aged 40 to 50 in good health and CMV-seropositive.

The chain recombines TRBV7-2 with TRBJ1-1; D may be TRBD1 (5 bases). V shed 5 bases and J shed 4 bases, with 20 bases lying between them. The CDR3 contains 16 residues. Germline loops: CDR1 SGHTA, CDR2 FQGNSA. DNA for the CDR3: TGTGCCAGCAGCGTGCGACAGCCCCAAAGTGGCACTGAAGCTTTCTTT. Translated, it gives CASSVRQPQSGTEAFF.

The chain links TRBV4-2 to TRBJ2-3; 9 bases line up with TRBD2. The CDR3 consists of 15 residues. Trimming cost V 4 bases and J 3 bases; bases outside gene matches: 5. The V gene's germline CDR1 is LGHNA and CDR2 YNFKEQ. For the CDR3, the DNA is TGTGCCAGCAGCCCCCGACTAGCGGAGACAGATACGCAGTATTTT. This encodes CASSPRLAETDTQYF.

The genes are TRBV28 and TRBJ1-4; D gene ambiguous. Germline CDR1 and CDR2: MDHEN and SYDVKM. The CDR3 length is 16 residues. The V gene lost 5 bases and the J gene lost 4 bases, with 17 bases spanning the gap. Here the CDR3 reads CASSPPGGGRNEKLFF. The CDR3 nucleotides read TGTGCCAGCAGTCCCCCGGGAGGTGGGCGTAATGAAAAACTGTTTTTT.

This rearrangement joins TRBV7-8 to TRBJ2-3; tentatively, D is TRBD2 (5 bases). The CDR3 contains 16 residues. Germline-derived CDR1 and CDR2 are SGHVS and FQNEAQ. V lost 0 bases and J lost 4, with 14 bases in between. The CDR3 loop is CASSLAVARVPDTQYF. DNA of the CDR3: TGTGCCAGCAGCTTAGCGGTCGCGAGGGTACCAGATACGCAGTATTTT.

The CDR3 region has the DNA TGTGCCAGCAGTTACTCGAAGAAAGCGGGGCGCAATGAGCAGTTCTTC. It specifies CASSYSKKAGRNEQFF. The chain has TRBV6-5 and TRBJ2-1; TRBD2 matches 7 bases. V gave up 0 bases and J gave up 6 bases; unmatched junction bases: 8. Germline loops: CDR1 MNHEY, CDR2 SVGAGI. This CDR3 is 16 amino acids long.

The chain combines TRBV19 with TRBJ2-1; 8 bases map to TRBD2. Trimming removed 9 bases from V and 4 bases from J; junction bases left unmatched: 23. Looked up from germline, CDR1 is LNHDA and CDR2 is SQIVND (reference sequence). CDR3 size: 19 residues. Here the CDR3 reads CASSRRRVIAGSGYNEQFF. CDR3 DNA sequence: TGTGCCAGCTCCCGCCGTCGGGTGATAGCGGGAAGTGGATACAATGAGCAGTTCTTC.

This chain uses TRBV7-3 with TRBJ2-4, with 11 positions matching TRBD1. The junction had 14 bases not matched to a gene; V was cut back by 4 bases and J by 6 bases. CDR3 size: 18 residues. CDR1 is SGHTA, CDR2 FQGTGA, per germline. CDR3 sequence reads: CASSSLPLDRGRGNIQYF. CDR3 sequence (DNA): TGTGCCAGCAGCTCCTTACCCCTGGACAGGGGGCGCGGAAACATTCAGTACTTC. Variable domain in full (rest from reference TRBV7-3 and TRBJ2-4): GAGVSQTPSNKVTEKGKYVELRCDPISGHTALYWYRQSLGQGPEFLIYFQGTGAADDSGLPNDRFFAVRPEGSVSTLKIQRTERGDSAVYLCASSSLPLDRGRGNIQYFGAGTRLSVL.

This clone has only one observation. This sequence joins TRBV2 and TRBJ2-7, with TRBD1 matching 10 bases. With 7 bases clipped from V and 3 bases from J, the junction kept 6 bases outside the gene matches. CDR3 length: 14 amino acids. CDR1 is SNHLY and CDR2 is FYNNEI in the germline V gene. The CDR3 is CASKGQGSFYEQYF. The CDR3, as DNA: TGTGCCAGCAAGGGACAGGGGAGCTTCTACGAGCAGTACTTC.

J is TRBJ1-1 and V is TRBV6-5; 8 bases agree with TRBD1. CDR3 size: 12 residues. Germline V gene lookup returns CDR1 MNHEY and CDR2 SVGAGI. Trimming took 6 bases from V and 11 from J; bases not matched to a gene: 8. The CDR3 spells CASSTDRGPAFF. As DNA, the CDR3 is TGTGCCAGCAGCACCGACAGGGGCCCGGCTTTCTTT.

The chain couples TRBV5-6 to TRBJ2-1, with D maybe TRBD2 (6 bases). Trimming removed 4 bases from V and 2 bases from J, with 16 bases in between. Per germline, CDR1 SGHDT and CDR2 YYEEEE. The CDR3 spans 16 residues. The CDR3 DNA reads TGTGCCAGCAGCCCCCGGAGGGCGGGTACCTACAATGAGCAGTTCTTC. It translates to CASSPRRAGTYNEQFF.

The V and J genes are TRBV7-2 and TRBJ1-2; D unclear. V was clipped by 5 bases and J by 6 bases, with 19 bases between them. Germline CDR1 is SGHTA and CDR2 is FQGNSA. The CDR3 totals 15 residues. In DNA, the CDR3 is TGTGCCAGCAGCCTCTCCCTTCTGGGGAGCAATGGCTACACCTTC. It specifies CASSLSLLGSNGYTF.

As concerns this clone: The sample contains more than one DNA sequence encoding this CDR3. The gene calls are TRBV29-1 and TRBJ2-7; 11 bases line up with TRBD2. This CDR3 region has 13 residues. Trimming cost V 5 bases and J 3 bases; bases outside gene matches: 3. CDR1 is SQVTM and CDR2 is ANQGSEA in the germline V gene. The CDR3 region has the DNA TGCAGCGTTACTAGCGGGAGTTTCTACGAGCAGTACTTC. The encoded protein is CSVTSGSFYEQYF.

CDR3 protein: CASSFGTGLVHGYTF. The CDR3 coding sequence is TGTGCCAGCAGCTTTGGGACAGGGCTTGTACATGGCTACACCTTC. This chain joins TRBV7-2 and TRBJ1-2, with 9 bases identical to TRBD1. Germline-derived CDR1 and CDR2 are SGHTA and FQGNSA. The junction had 8 bases not matched to a gene; V was cut back by 3 bases and J by 6 bases. This CDR3 has 15 amino acids.

The chain has TRBV7-3 and TRBJ1-6, with D perhaps TRBD1 (6 bases). In germline, CDR1 is SGHTA, CDR2 FQGTGA. The CDR3 spans 14 residues. The V and J ends lost 5 bases and 10 bases respectively, with 15 bases between them. The CDR3 spells CASSRDKKGSPLHF. The DNA for the CDR3 is TGTGCCAGCAGCCGGGACAAAAAGGGCTCACCCCTCCACTTT.

The chain recombines TRBV27 with TRBJ2-7, with a tentative D call TRBD2 (5 bases). Per germline, CDR1 MNHEY and CDR2 SMNVEV (reference sequence). CDR3 length: 11 amino acids. Trimming removed 8 bases at V and 4 bases at J, with 9 bases between. As DNA, the CDR3 is TGTGCCAGCGGGAGTTCATACGAGCAGTACTTC. It is translated as CASGSSYEQYF.

V is TRBV5-1 and J is TRBJ1-1; 8 nucleotides align to TRBD1. The V gene's germline CDR1 is SGHRS and CDR2 YFSETQ. The junction had 7 bases not matched to a gene; V was cut back by 4 bases and J by 5 bases. The length of the CDR3 is 14 residues. Here the CDR3 reads CASSPQGARTEAFF. The DNA for the CDR3 is TGCGCCAGCAGCCCTCAGGGGGCGAGGACTGAAGCTTTCTTT. Filled out from reference TRBV5-1 and TRBJ1-1, the complete variable domain reads KAGVTQTPRYLIKTRGQQVTLSCSPISGHRSVSWYQQTPGQGLQFLFEYFSETQRNKGNFPGRFSGRQFSNSRSEMNVSTLELGDSALYLCASSPQGARTEAFFGQGTRLTVV.

V usage is TRBV12-5 and J usage is TRBJ2-1, with 14 positions matching TRBD2. The CDR3 runs 16 residues. V was clipped by 5 bases and J by 8 bases; unmatched bases: 8. Germline CDR1 reads LGHNT; CDR2 reads FRNRAP. CDR3 residues: CASGTTSGRAAHEQFF. The CDR3 DNA reads as TGTGCTAGTGGTACGACTAGCGGGAGGGCCGCACATGAGCAGTTCTTC. The variable domain in full, with the rest retrieved from reference TRBV12-5 and TRBJ2-1, is DARVTQTPRHKVTEMGQEVTMRCQPILGHNTVFWYRQTMMQGLELLAYFRNRAPLDDSGMPKDRFSAEMPDATLATLKIQPSEPRDSAVYFCASGTTSGRAAHEQFFGPGTRLTVL.

The chain uses TRBV27 and TRBJ1-2; 7 bases map to TRBD1. With 2 bases clipped from V and 7 bases from J, the junction kept 7 bases outside the gene matches. Germline V gives CDR1 MNHEY, CDR2 SMNVEV (reference sequence). The CDR3 consists of 14 residues. CDR3 nucleotide sequence: TGTGCCAGCAGTTTAAAGGGGGCGGTGAGTGGCTACACCTTC. The encoded protein is CASSLKGAVSGYTF.

The chain combines TRBV5-1 with TRBJ2-7; 7 positions agree with TRBD1. Germline V gives CDR1 SGHRS, CDR2 YFSETQ. The CDR3 runs to 15 residues. After removal of 0 bases from V and 3 bases from J, the junction contained 6 bases not matched to a gene. CDR3 loop: CASSLGAGGVYEQYF. CDR3 in DNA: TGCGCCAGCAGCTTGGGGGCAGGGGGAGTCTACGAGCAGTACTTC.

This chain uses TRBV11-2 with TRBJ1-1; D is unresolved. The CDR3 contains 15 residues. From germline, CDR1 is SGHAT and CDR2 FQNNGV. Trimming pared 5 bases from V and 4 bases from J, leaving 17 bases between. The CDR3 here is CASSPQDYPGTEAFF. In nucleotides, the CDR3 is TGTGCCAGCAGCCCCCAGGACTATCCTGGCACTGAAGCTTTCTTT.

The rearrangement uses TRBV27 and TRBJ2-3, with D possibly matching TRBD2 (7 bases). CDR1 and CDR2 (germline): MNHEY, SMNVEV (reference sequence). Trimming cost V 5 bases and J 3 bases, with 12 bases left between them. This CDR3 contains 14 residues. The CDR3 DNA follows: TGTGCCAGCAGTCTCGGGGGGCCGACAGATACGCAGTATTTT. Its translation: CASSLGGPTDTQYF.

This clone showed up just a few times. The rearrangement joins TRBV11-2 to TRBJ2-1; D is uncertain. Per the germline V gene, CDR1 is SGHAT and CDR2 is FQNNGV. Trimming took 2 bases from V and 8 from J, leaving 13 bases between them. The CDR3 is made up of 14 amino acids. The CDR3 DNA follows: TGTGCCAGCAGCTTAAAGCCCTTGAACGATGAGCAGTTCTTC. Translation gives CASSLKPLNDEQFF.

V and J are TRBV5-4 and TRBJ2-1; TRBD2 aligns across 14 bases. The CDR3 covers 15 residues. From germline, CDR1 is SGHNT and CDR2 YYREEE (reference sequence). The J segment lost 10 bases and the V segment lost 4 bases, leaving 7 bases of the junction unmatched. The CDR3 is CASSQGLAGGEEQFF. CDR3 nucleotide sequence: TGTGCCAGCAGCCAAGGACTAGCGGGAGGAGAGGAGCAGTTCTTC.

The J gene is TRBJ2-7, the V gene TRBV7-3, with D unresolved. V was shortened by 6 bases and J by 2 bases, with 11 bases between the two germline ends. The CDR3 is 13 amino acids. CDR1 and CDR2 (germline): SGHTA, FQGTGA. CDR3 in amino acids: CASSSRIPYEQYF. DNA of the CDR3: TGTGCCAGCAGTTCCAGGATCCCCTACGAGCAGTACTTC.

In this sample, this clone turned up once. The identical CDR3 is also encoded by other nucleotide sequences in the sample. This chain uses TRBV27 with TRBJ1-4, with 8 positions matching TRBD1. There are 14 residues in the CDR3. V lost 5 bases, J lost 6 bases, and 5 bases stayed unmatched. Germline assignment: CDR1 MNHEY and CDR2 SMNVEV (reference sequence). The CDR3, as DNA: TGTGCCAGCAGTGATACAGGGGGTCATGAAAAACTGTTTTTT. It yields the protein CASSDTGGHEKLFF.

The chain has TRBV4-3 and TRBJ1-1; D is unresolved. The V end lost 0 bases, the J end lost 3 bases, and 11 bases lay between the germline ends. The CDR3 is 15 amino acids. Germline CDR1 is LGHNA and CDR2 is YSLEER. CDR3 residues: CASSQDEGLDTEAFF. Here the CDR3 DNA reads TGCGCCAGCAGCCAAGATGAGGGTTTGGACACTGAAGCTTTCTTT.

Points on this clone: The same CDR3 is also encoded by other DNA sequences in this sample. The J gene is TRBJ1-1, the V gene TRBV9, with D possibly TRBD1 on 6 matching bases. V was clipped by 7 bases and J by 1 base, with 11 bases between them. There are 13 residues in the CDR3. In germline, CDR1 is SGDLS, CDR2 YYNGEE. For the CDR3, the DNA is TGTGCCAGCTCCTCGACAGGGAACACTGAAGCTTTCTTT. Translated: CASSSTGNTEAFF.

The chain couples TRBV27 to TRBJ1-6; D not resolved. Trimming stripped 2 bases from V and 9 bases from J, with 14 bases between. The germline V gene has CDR1 MNHEY and CDR2 SMNVEV (reference sequence). The CDR3 has 15 amino acids. As DNA, the CDR3 is TGTGCCAGCAGTTTAGTGGGCAGATTGGGTTCACCCCTCCACTTT. It translates to CASSLVGRLGSPLHF.

This clone was observed a single time. The chain has TRBV10-3 and TRBJ2-5, with TRBD2 as a possible D gene (5 bases). The end of the DNA fits TRBJ2-7 better, so the J call may be wrong. The CDR3 loop spans 14 amino acids. Germline CDR1 ENHRY, CDR2 SYGVKD. Here the CDR3 DNA reads TGTGCCATCAGTGGAGCAGGACTCACCTACGAGCAGTACTTC. It specifies CAISGAGLTYEQYF.